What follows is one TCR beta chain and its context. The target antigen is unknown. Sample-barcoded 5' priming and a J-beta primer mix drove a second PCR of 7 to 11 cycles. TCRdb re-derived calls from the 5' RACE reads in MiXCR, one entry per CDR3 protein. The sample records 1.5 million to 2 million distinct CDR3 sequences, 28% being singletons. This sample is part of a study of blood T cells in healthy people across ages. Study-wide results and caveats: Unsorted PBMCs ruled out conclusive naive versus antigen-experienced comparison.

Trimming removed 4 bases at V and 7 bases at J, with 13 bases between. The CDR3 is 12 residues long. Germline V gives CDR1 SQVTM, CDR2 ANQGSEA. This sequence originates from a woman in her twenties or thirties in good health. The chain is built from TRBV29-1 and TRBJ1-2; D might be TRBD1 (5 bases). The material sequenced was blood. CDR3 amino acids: CSVGGGKSGYTF. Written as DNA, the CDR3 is TGCAGCGTTGGGGGCGGCAAGTCTGGCTACACCTTC.